The clone carrying this TCR beta chain was counted many times. Its specificity is unknown. This specimen comes from a study of T-cell reconstitution after alpha-beta-depleted transplantation in children. Study-wide points: A year had passed since transplant, and T-cell counts and diversity by then came mostly from newly produced T cells. Elevated TCRbeta diversity at day 60 was traced, in some patients, to surviving recipient T cells and thymic progenitors. Two months or so post-transplant, alpha-beta T cells reportedly derived from several hundred expanded graft clones.

For TCRbeta, the library was prepared with unique molecular identifiers. TCRdb fed the PCR reads into MiXCR, producing one record per CDR3 protein. The table includes 670,000 or so distinct CDR3 sequences, under 15% detected once. Per the germline V gene, CDR1 is MDHEN and CDR2 is SYDVKM. V dropped 6 bases and J dropped 6; count of bases not matched to a gene: 8. The CDR3 spans 14 residues. The material sequenced was PBMCs, taken before TCRalphabeta/CD19-depleted stem cell transplant. V gene TRBV28 combines with J gene TRBJ2-1; 7 bases fit TRBD2. This clonotype originated in a girl aged 2 to 9 with congenital amegakaryocytic thrombocytopenia, due to receive a stem cell transplant. The CDR3 sequence: CASSSGLRGNEQFF. For the CDR3, the DNA is TGTGCCAGCAGCTCGGGACTACGCGGCAATGAGCAGTTCTTC.